This passage covers 16 T cell receptor beta chains from one sample sequenced in a study of technical replicates of blood from a handful of donors. Method: immunoSEQ multiplex PCR; TCRdb's copy keeps in-frame clones and lacks some. Altogether tens of thousands of clones are present, 85% to 95% being singletons, with the ten largest covering approximately 0.4%. Material: T cells isolated from PBMCs. The receptors were sampled from a human donor in good health.

The rearrangement uses TRBV5-6 and TRBJ1-5; TRBD1 matches at 10 bases. In germline, CDR1 is SGHDT, CDR2 YYEEEE. J lost 8 bases, V lost 4 bases, and 6 bases had no gene match. The CDR3 length is 14 residues. In nucleotides, the CDR3 is TGTGCCAGCAGCCTAATTGGGACAGGGGAGCCCCAGCATTTT. Residues: CASSLIGTGEPQHF. The variable domain in full, completed from reference TRBV5-6 and TRBJ1-5, reads DAGVTQSPTHLIKTRGQQVTLRCSPKSGHDTVSWYQQALGQGPQFIFQYYEEEERQRGNFPDRFSGHQFPNYSSELNVNALLLGDSALYLCASSLIGTGEPQHFGDGTRLSIL.

DNA of the CDR3: TGTGCCAGCAGTGCATACAACAGGGGATCCTACGAGCAGTACTTC. This gives the protein CASSAYNRGSYEQYF. This chain connects TRBV6-5 to TRBJ2-7, with 7 bases aligning to TRBD1. CDR3 length: 15 amino acids. After removal of 5 bases from V and 1 base from J, the junction contained 8 bases not matched to a gene. In germline, CDR1 is MNHEY, CDR2 SVGAGI.

The chain employs TRBV13 and TRBJ2-7; 12 bases match TRBD2. CDR1 and CDR2 from the germline V gene are PRHDT and FYEKMQ (reference sequence). Losses at the gene ends were 5 bases for V and 3 bases for J; bases not matched to a gene: 2. This CDR3 is built from 14 residues. The CDR3 protein is CASSLAGGNYEQYF. CDR3 DNA: TGTGCCAGCAGCCTAGCGGGAGGGAACTACGAGCAGTACTTC.

A single count supports this clone. The gene calls are TRBV10-1 and TRBJ2-2; 8 nucleotides line up with TRBD2. CDR1 and CDR2 from the germline V gene are WNHNN and SYGVQD (reference sequence). The trim removed 2 bases at V and 6 bases at J, leaving 8 bases unmatched. This CDR3 has 16 residues. The CDR3 DNA sequence: TGCGCCAGCAGTGAGCCCCGGGGGGGAGACCCCGGGGAGCTGTTTTTT. It yields the protein CASSEPRGGDPGELFF.

The V call is TRBV6-5, the J call TRBJ2-7; D unclear. The CDR3 is made up of 11 amino acids. Trimming cost V 5 bases and J 1 base, with 3 bases left between them. Germline assignment: CDR1 MNHEY and CDR2 SVGAGI. The CDR3 DNA reads as TGTGCCAGCAGTCAGTCCTACGAGCAGTACTTC. It yields the protein CASSQSYEQYF.

J is TRBJ2-7 and V is TRBV30; D is perhaps TRBD2 (6 bases). Trimming removed 5 bases at V and 4 bases at J, with 15 bases between. Looked up from germline, CDR1 is GTSNPN and CDR2 is SVGIG (reference sequence). The CDR3 is 13 amino acids. CDR3 nucleotides: TGTGCCTGGTCCCGGGGGAACTATTACGAGCAGTACTTC. Protein sequence: CAWSRGNYYEQYF. Complete variable domain (other parts from reference TRBV30 and TRBJ2-7): SQTIHQWPATLVQPVGSPLSLECTVEGTSNPNLYWYRQAAGRGLQLLFYSVGIGQISSEVPQNLSASRPQDRQFILSSKKLLLSDSGFYLCAWSRGNYYEQYFGPGTRLTVT.

The V call is TRBV6-5, the J call TRBJ2-1; possibly TRBD1 for D (6 bases). The CDR3 is 14 amino acids. V was pared by 6 bases and J by 2 bases, with 11 bases between. Germline CDR1 is MNHEY and CDR2 is SVGAGI. CDR3 amino acids: CASSAGVPYNEQFF. DNA of the CDR3: TGTGCCAGCAGCGCAGGGGTGCCCTACAATGAGCAGTTCTTC.

The count of this clone is one. The V and J genes are TRBV7-9 and TRBJ1-2; the D is unclear. Per the germline V gene, CDR1 is SEHNR and CDR2 is FQNEAQ (reference sequence). This CDR3 spans 14 amino acids. V lost 8 bases to trimming and J lost 5 bases, with 18 bases between them. CDR3: CASWAQQPNYGYTF. The CDR3 nucleotides read TGTGCCAGCTGGGCCCAGCAACCCAATTATGGCTACACCTTC.

This clone was observed a handful of times. V usage is TRBV9 and J usage is TRBJ1-1; D may be TRBD1 (5 bases). CDR1 and CDR2 from the germline V gene are SGDLS and YYNGEE. V shed 4 bases and J shed 4 bases, with 14 bases lying between them. The CDR3 loop spans 14 amino acids. This chain's CDR3 is CASSPTVKVTEAFF. Written as DNA, the CDR3 is TGTGCCAGCAGCCCGACAGTTAAGGTCACTGAAGCTTTCTTT.

This CDR3 is CASSPLGTGGSPGANVLTF. The CDR3 region has the DNA TGTGCCAGCAGCCCCCTCGGGACAGGTGGGAGCCCTGGGGCCAACGTCCTGACTTTC. This sequence joins TRBV13 and TRBJ2-6, with 8 bases fitting TRBD1. V shed 5 bases, J shed 2 bases, and the junction held 14 bases outside the gene matches. The CDR3 is made up of 19 amino acids. Per the germline V gene, CDR1 is PRHDT and CDR2 is FYEKMQ (reference sequence).

V is TRBV5-6 and J is TRBJ2-3, with D possibly TRBD1 on 6 matching bases. The CDR3 spans 14 residues. The V end lost 3 bases, the J end lost 3 bases, and 11 bases lay between the germline ends. In germline, CDR1 is SGHDT, CDR2 YYEEEE. CDR3 in amino acids: CASSWVQGTDTQYF. DNA for the CDR3: TGTGCCAGCAGCTGGGTACAGGGAACAGATACGCAGTATTTT.

The chain employs TRBV18 and TRBJ2-7, with 11 bases identical to TRBD1. The V segment lost 3 bases and the J segment 3 bases; nucleotides outside the gene matches: 4. The germline V gene has CDR1 KGHSH and CDR2 LQKENI. This CDR3 comprises 15 residues. The CDR3 DNA follows: TGTGCCAGCTCACCGCTAGGGACAGGGGGCTACGAGCAGTACTTC. Its translation is CASSPLGTGGYEQYF.

V and J are TRBV15 and TRBJ2-3, with TRBD2 matching over 9 bases. The CDR3 spans 18 residues. V dropped 1 base and J dropped 1; count of bases not matched to a gene: 9. Germline V gene data show CDR1 as LNHNV and CDR2 as YYDKDF (reference sequence). CDR3 nucleotide sequence: TGTGCCACCAGCAGAGGGCTAGCGGGAAGGGAAGGCACAGATACGCAGTATTTT. The encoded protein is CATSRGLAGREGTDTQYF.

The chain couples TRBV2 to TRBJ2-1; possibly TRBD1 for D (5 bases). The V gene lost 2 bases and the J gene lost 8 bases, with 16 bases spanning the gap. Germline lookup yields CDR1 SNHLY and CDR2 FYNNEI. CDR3 length equals 15 residues. CDR3 loop: CASSERQGIAYEQFF. The CDR3 bases are TGTGCCAGCAGTGAACGGCAGGGAATTGCCTATGAGCAGTTCTTC.

J is TRBJ1-1 and V is TRBV19, with D possibly TRBD1 on 6 matching bases. The CDR3 runs to 14 residues. Germline assignment: CDR1 LNHDA and CDR2 SQIVND (reference sequence). Between the trimmed V and J ends, which lost 7 bases and 1 base, there was a span of 13 bases. CDR3 protein: CASTPTGPNTEAFF. The CDR3 DNA reads as TGTGCCAGTACCCCGACAGGCCCGAACACTGAAGCTTTCTTT.

The CDR3 nucleotides read TGTGCCAGCAGCCAAGAAGGACTAGCGAGCTACGAGCAGTACTTC. It is translated as CASSQEGLASYEQYF. The V gene is TRBV14, the J gene TRBJ2-7, with 9 bases that match TRBD2. The CDR3 consists of 15 residues. CDR1 and CDR2 (germline): SGHDN, FVKESK. The V and J ends lost 0 bases and 3 bases, in that order; junction bases with no gene match: 3. The whole variable domain, remainder taken from reference TRBV14 and TRBJ2-7, is EAGVTQFPSHSVIEKGQTVTLRCDPISGHDNLYWYRRVMGKEIKFLLHFVKESKQDESGMPNNRFLAERTGGTYSTLKVQPAELEDSGVYFCASSQEGLASYEQYFGPGTRLTVT.